The clone carrying this T cell receptor beta chain has only one observation. The repertoire was sequenced with immunoSEQ multiplex PCR; TCRdb's copy has only in-frame clones and lacks some. The repertoire has fewer than 80,000 clones, about 94% of them found once; the top ten carry less than 0.15%. Germline V gene lookup returns CDR1 SGHRS and CDR2 YFSETQ. The CDR3 sequence is 14 residues long. Trimming removed 0 bases at V and 0 bases at J, with 7 bases between. The sample comes from a study of T cell changes during pregnancy in multiple sclerosis. This TCR derives from a female donor with multiple sclerosis, enrolled in a pregnancy study. This specimen consisted of CD4+ T cells from peripheral blood mononuclear cells, obtained after pregnancy. This chain joins TRBV5-1 and TRBJ2-7; D is ambiguous. As DNA, the CDR3 is TGCGCCAGCAGCTTGGGGTTGAGCTCCTACGAGCAGTACTTC. Protein: CASSLGLSSYEQYF.